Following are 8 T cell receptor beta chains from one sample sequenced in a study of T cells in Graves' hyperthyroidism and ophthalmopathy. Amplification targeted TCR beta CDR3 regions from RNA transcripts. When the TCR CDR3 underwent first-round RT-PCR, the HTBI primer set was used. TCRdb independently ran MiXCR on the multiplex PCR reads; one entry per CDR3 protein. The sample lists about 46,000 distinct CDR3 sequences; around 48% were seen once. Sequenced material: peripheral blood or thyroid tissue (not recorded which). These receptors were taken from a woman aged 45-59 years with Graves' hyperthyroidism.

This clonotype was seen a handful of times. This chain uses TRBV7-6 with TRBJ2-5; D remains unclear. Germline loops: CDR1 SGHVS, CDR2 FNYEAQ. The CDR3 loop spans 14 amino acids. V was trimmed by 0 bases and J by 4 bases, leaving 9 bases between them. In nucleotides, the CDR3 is TGTGCCAGCAGCTTAGCTCTCGGGCGAGAGACCCAGTACTTC. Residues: CASSLALGRETQYF.

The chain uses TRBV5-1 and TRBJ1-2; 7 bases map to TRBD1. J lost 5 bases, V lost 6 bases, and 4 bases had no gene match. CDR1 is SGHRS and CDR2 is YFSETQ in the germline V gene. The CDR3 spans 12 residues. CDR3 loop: CASTAGGYGYTF. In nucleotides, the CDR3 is TGCGCCAGCACGGCAGGGGGTTATGGCTACACCTTC.

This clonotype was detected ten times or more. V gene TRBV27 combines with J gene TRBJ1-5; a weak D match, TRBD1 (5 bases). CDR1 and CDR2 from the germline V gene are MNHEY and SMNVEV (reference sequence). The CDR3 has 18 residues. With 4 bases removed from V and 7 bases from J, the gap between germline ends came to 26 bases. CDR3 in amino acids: CASSSNPPWGRRGQPQHF. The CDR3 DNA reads TGTGCCAGCAGTTCCAACCCCCCGTGGGGCAGACGGGGGCAGCCCCAGCATTTT.

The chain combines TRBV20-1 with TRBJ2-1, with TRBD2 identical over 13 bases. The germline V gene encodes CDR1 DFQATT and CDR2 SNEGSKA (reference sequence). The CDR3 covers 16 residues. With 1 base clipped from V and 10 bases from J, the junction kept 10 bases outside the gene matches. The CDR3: CSARGRLAGGGWEQFF. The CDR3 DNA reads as TGCAGTGCTAGAGGTAGACTAGCGGGAGGAGGCTGGGAGCAGTTCTTC.

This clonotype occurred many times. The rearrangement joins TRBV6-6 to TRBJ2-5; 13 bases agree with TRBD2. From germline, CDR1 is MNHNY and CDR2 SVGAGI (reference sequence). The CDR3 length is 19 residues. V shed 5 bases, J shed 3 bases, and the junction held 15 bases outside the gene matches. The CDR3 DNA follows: TGTGCCAGCAGTACTAGGACTAGCGGGAGTGGGGGACTGAAAGAGACCCAGTACTTC. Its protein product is CASSTRTSGSGGLKETQYF.

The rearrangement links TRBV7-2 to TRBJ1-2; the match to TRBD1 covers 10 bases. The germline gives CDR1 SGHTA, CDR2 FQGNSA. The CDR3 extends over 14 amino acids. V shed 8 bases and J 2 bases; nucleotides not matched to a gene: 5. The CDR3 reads CASGRDRGNYGYTF. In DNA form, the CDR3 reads TGTGCCAGCGGGCGGGACAGGGGAAACTATGGCTACACCTTC.

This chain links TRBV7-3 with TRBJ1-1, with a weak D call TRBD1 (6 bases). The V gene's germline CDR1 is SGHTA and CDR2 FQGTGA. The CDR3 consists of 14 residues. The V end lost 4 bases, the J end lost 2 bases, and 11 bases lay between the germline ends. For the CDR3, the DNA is TGTGCCAGCAGCTCCACAGGGAGAAACACTGAAGCTTTCTTT. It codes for CASSSTGRNTEAFF.

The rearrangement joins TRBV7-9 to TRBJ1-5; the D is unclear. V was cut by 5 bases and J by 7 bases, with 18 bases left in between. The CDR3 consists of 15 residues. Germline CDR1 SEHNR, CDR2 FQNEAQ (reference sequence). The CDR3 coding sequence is TGTGCCAGCAGCAAGCGGGAGGCCTACGAGCAGCCCCAGCATTTT. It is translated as CASSKREAYEQPQHF.